This TCR beta chain is from a study of T cell repertoires in cytomegalovirus infection. Study details: Indications of both CMV infection and matching HLA type were provided by public TCR beta signatures. Whole-study findings and limits: Dominant in the ex vivo response were TCR beta clonotypes restricted by HLA-C and specific for CMV.

TCRdb analysed the reads with MiXCR anew, one entry per CDR3 protein. The data hold 650,000 to 900,000 distinct CDR3 sequences, with about 30% observed a single time. About this clonotype itself: Its target is unknown.

Germline lookup yields CDR1 SGHDT and CDR2 YYEEEE. V was shortened by 4 bases and J by 10 bases, with 9 bases between the two germline ends. The CDR3 has 12 residues. Sample: cultured CD8+ T cells from PBMCs, taken from culture after CMV antigen stimulation. This sequence joins TRBV5-6 and TRBJ1-6; D is unclear. The sequence derives from a human donor in good health (CMV status not recorded). Some clones in this sample may be carry-over from other donors' samples. Here the CDR3 DNA reads TGTGCCAGCAGCGTCCCCCGATCACCCCTCCACTTT. Amino acids: CASSVPRSPLHF.